This entry lists 3 T cell receptor beta chains sequenced from one sample in a study of spatial heterogeneity in lung cancer. Overall study findings and caveats: For expanded intratumoral alpha and beta TCRs, counts tracked tumor mutation counts.

The antigens for these receptors are not known. A single record per CDR3 protein comes from TCRdb applying MiXCR to the 5' RACE reads. The sample lists some 23,000 distinct CDR3 sequences; 8.8% were seen once. Time point reported: sample taken at primary tumor resection. The sample here was lung tumor tissue, taken at surgery. These TCRs come from a male donor with early-stage non-small cell lung cancer.

This clonotype showed up many times. The chain carries TRBV18 and TRBJ2-1, with D uncertain. Trimming removed 3 bases at V and 0 bases at J, with 6 bases between. Germline-derived CDR1 and CDR2 are KGHSH and LQKENI. This CDR3 has 14 amino acids. CDR3 nucleotides: TGTGCCAGCTCACCCGATTACTCCTACAATGAGCAGTTCTTC. Protein: CASSPDYSYNEQFF.

This clonotype was observed at least ten times. The CDR3 nucleotides are TGTGCCAGCAGTTCTCCCCAGGGTAGCGGAAATGAAAAACTGTTTTTT. As protein: CASSSPQGSGNEKLFF. The chain links TRBV27 to TRBJ1-4, with D tentatively TRBD1 (5 bases). Germline V lookup: CDR1 MNHEY, CDR2 SMNVEV (reference sequence). CDR3 length: 16 amino acids. V dropped 4 bases and J dropped 5 bases, with 17 bases sitting between them.

This clonotype rates as medium-sized (0.01 to 0.1%). The rearrangement links TRBV20-1 to TRBJ2-1; D is unresolved. Trimming removed 7 bases from V and 2 bases from J, with 9 bases in between. CDR3 length equals 12 residues. Germline V gene lookup returns CDR1 DFQATT and CDR2 SNEGSKA (reference sequence). CDR3 sequence reads: CSGDGPYNEQFF. The CDR3 coding sequence is TGCAGTGGGGATGGTCCCTACAATGAGCAGTTCTTC.